The rows below give T cell receptor beta chains drawn from one sample of a study of blood T cell repertoires in COVID-19. Produced via immunoSEQ multiplex PCR; TCRdb's table is partial and in-frame only. The sample lists about 400,000 clones, approximately 91% occurring once. The sample taken for sequencing was PBMCs or T cells enriched from blood (not recorded which). The receptors come from a middle-aged woman with acute COVID-19. Each CDR3 is given with its conserved first and last residue.

j_gene | v_gene | CDR3aa
TRBJ1-3 | TRBV5-1 | CASSAGTGAGGNTIYF
TRBJ1-4 | TRBV6-1 | CASSESGTDEKLFF
TRBJ1-5 | TRBV19 | CASTVGGGRQPQHF
TRBJ1-5 | TRBV20-1 | CSASWTEPNQPQHF
TRBJ2-5 | TRBV2 | CASSEPRTGRETQYF
TRBJ1-1 | TRBV25-1 | CASSAPWDRGNTEAFF
TRBJ1-2 | TRBV19 | CASSDRRQGAGGYTF
TRBJ1-6 | TRBV18 | CASSPGQGENSPLHF
TRBJ1-1 | TRBV2 | CASSEWSGTEAFF
TRBJ2-5 | TRBV12-3/TRBV12-4 | CASSTGLIKTQYF
TRBJ1-5 | TRBV29-1 | CSVDPGRGQPQHF
TRBJ2-3 | TRBV11-3 | CASSLRSGTTDTQYF
TRBJ1-6 | TRBV25-1 | CASSWEFSYNSPLHF
TRBJ2-7 | TRBV19 | CASSVGQGAFHEQYF
TRBJ2-3 | TRBV9 | CATAGSTDTQYF
TRBJ2-7 | TRBV4-1 | CASSQTGGYEQYF
TRBJ1-5 | TRBV4-1 | CASSQVGQPQHF